The 31 T cell receptor beta chains presented below share a single source sample, sequenced in a study of cytomegalovirus exposure and HLA in healthy donors. The PCR had 60 Vbeta and 13 Jbeta primers. Measured with immunoSEQ multiplex PCR; TCRdb has only the in-frame clones, and not every one. The sample records 100,000 to 150,000 clones, 70% to 85% being singletons. The specimen sequenced was PBMCs. The receptors here all came from a man aged 50 to 59 in good health and CMV-seronegative.

Concerning this clone itself: The germline gene is not matched at one end of the junction; a read error may be the cause. The sample has other DNA sequences that encode this CDR3 too. The chain employs TRBV30 and TRBJ2-3; TRBD2 aligns across 7 bases. The CDR3 spans 13 residues. Germline lookup yields CDR1 GTSNPN and CDR2 SVGIG (reference sequence). CDR3 DNA sequence: TGTGCGTGGAGTCTTGGGAGGGCGGATACGCAGTATTTT. This gives the protein CAWSLGRADTQYF.

Only one count was recorded for this clone. CDR3 DNA sequence: TGTGCCAGTAGTTTTCGGGACTCTGGGGCCAACGTCCTGACTTTC. This sequence encodes CASSFRDSGANVLTF. The rearrangement links TRBV19 to TRBJ2-6; tentatively, D is TRBD2 (5 bases). Germline V lookup: CDR1 LNHDA, CDR2 SQIVND (reference sequence). V lost 5 bases and J 0 bases, leaving 8 bases between the germline ends. This CDR3 comprises 15 residues.

V gene TRBV4-3 combines with J gene TRBJ2-7; 9 bases align to TRBD1. The CDR3 spans 15 residues. V lost 2 bases to trimming and J lost 3 bases; unmatched junction nucleotides: 5. CDR1 and CDR2 (germline): LGHNA, YSLEER. CDR3 protein: CASSQLTGGIYEQYF. CDR3 in DNA: TGCGCCAGCAGCCAACTGACAGGGGGTATCTACGAGCAGTACTTC.

This chain links TRBV7-6 with TRBJ2-7; TRBD1 might be the D (6 bases). V was pared by 5 bases and J by 5 bases, with 13 bases between. The germline V gene has CDR1 SGHVS and CDR2 FNYEAQ. This CDR3 comprises 13 residues. The CDR3 DNA follows: TGTGCCAGCAGCCGCGGACAGATCGACGAGCAGTACTTC. Translating gives CASSRGQIDEQYF.

The V gene is TRBV7-3, the J gene TRBJ2-1, with 13 bases identical to TRBD2. This CDR3 has 16 residues. CDR1 and CDR2 (germline): SGHTA, FQGTGA. The V gene end was trimmed by 5 bases and the J gene end by 11 bases; junction bases not matched to a gene: 12. DNA of the CDR3: TGTGCCAGCAGCCCGACTAGCGGGGGGCCACGATTTAAGCAGTTCTTC. Translated, it gives CASSPTSGGPRFKQFF.

The chain has TRBV5-1 and TRBJ2-3, with 7 bases fitting TRBD1. CDR1 and CDR2 (germline): SGHRS, YFSETQ. Unmatched junction bases numbered 5, after V lost 0 bases and J lost 4 bases. This CDR3 spans 15 amino acids. CDR3 bases: TGCGCCAGCAGCTTGGTCTCAGGGGGTGCAGATACGCAGTATTTT. This gives the protein CASSLVSGGADTQYF. Full variable domain (missing parts from reference TRBV5-1 and TRBJ2-3): KAGVTQTPRYLIKTRGQQVTLSCSPISGHRSVSWYQQTPGQGLQFLFEYFSETQRNKGNFPGRFSGRQFSNSRSEMNVSTLELGDSALYLCASSLVSGGADTQYFGPGTRLTVL.

The chain carries TRBV4-2 and TRBJ2-7, with 8 bases lining up with TRBD1. Germline V gene sequence: CDR1 LGHNA, CDR2 YNFKEQ. This CDR3 has 17 amino acids. The junction had 11 bases not matched to a gene; V was cut back by 0 bases and J by 4 bases. The CDR3 loop is CASSQDRPGQGSYEQYF. CDR3 bases: TGTGCCAGCAGCCAAGATCGCCCCGGACAGGGTTCTTACGAGCAGTACTTC.

The table lists this clone with a few counts. The chain combines TRBV5-1 with TRBJ2-5; TRBD2 agrees at 12 bases. The CDR3 is 15 amino acids. From germline, CDR1 is SGHRS and CDR2 YFSETQ. V was pared by 4 bases and J by 5 bases, with 6 bases of the junction left unmatched. CDR3 residues: CASSASGGAYETQYF. CDR3 nucleotides: TGCGCCAGCAGCGCTAGCGGGGGGGCCTATGAGACCCAGTACTTC.

The chain uses TRBV18 and TRBJ2-1; D might be TRBD2 (6 bases). Germline values: CDR1 KGHSH, CDR2 LQKENI. The CDR3 covers 12 residues. V dropped 1 base and J dropped 8 bases, with 6 bases sitting between them. The CDR3 DNA reads TGTGCCAGCTCACCACGGGGGGATGAGCAGTTCTTC. Amino acids: CASSPRGDEQFF.

The chain carries TRBV5-1 and TRBJ1-1; D remains ambiguous. The V gene lost 0 bases and the J gene lost 0 bases, with 12 bases spanning the gap. The length of the CDR3 is 16 residues. The V gene's germline CDR1 is SGHRS and CDR2 YFSETQ. The CDR3 is CASSLASGRLNTEAFF. The CDR3 DNA reads TGCGCCAGCAGCTTGGCCAGCGGCCGTTTGAACACTGAAGCTTTCTTT.

This clone was seen a handful of times. V gene TRBV11-1 combines with J gene TRBJ2-1; weak D call: TRBD1 (5 bases). CDR1 SGHAT and CDR2 FQDESV come from the germline V gene (reference sequence). V lost 5 bases and J 0 bases, leaving 17 bases between the germline ends. The CDR3 extends over 17 amino acids. CDR3 nucleotide sequence: TGTGCCAGCAGCCCACGGCGTGGGGCAAGCTCCTACAATGAGCAGTTCTTC. It codes for CASSPRRGASSYNEQFF.

This chain links TRBV7-9 with TRBJ1-6; TRBD1 might be the D (6 bases). Germline V gene data show CDR1 as SEHNR and CDR2 as FQNEAQ (reference sequence). The CDR3 is made up of 14 amino acids. Trimming removed 4 bases from V and 7 bases from J, with 11 bases in between. The CDR3 sequence: CASSSEQGNSPLHF. In nucleotides, the CDR3 is TGTGCCAGCAGCTCCGAACAGGGAAATTCACCCCTCCACTTT.

The rearrangement uses TRBV7-3 and TRBJ2-1; TRBD2 matches at 8 bases. Unmatched junction bases numbered 8, after V lost 6 bases and J lost 7 bases. The CDR3 loop spans 14 amino acids. Germline V gene sequence: CDR1 SGHTA, CDR2 FQGTGA. The CDR3 sequence is CASSYRGGLNEQFF. In DNA, the CDR3 is TGTGCCAGCAGTTACCGCGGGGGGCTGAATGAGCAGTTCTTC.

The rearrangement joins TRBV14 to TRBJ1-6; the D gene is possibly TRBD1 (5 bases). This CDR3 has 16 amino acids. Per the germline V gene, CDR1 is SGHDN and CDR2 is FVKESK. V was trimmed by 0 bases and J by 9 bases, leaving 15 bases between them. The CDR3 coding sequence is TGTGCCAGCAGCCAAGATTTGCGTCCCGGGGGTTCACCCCTCCACTTT. This translates into CASSQDLRPGGSPLHF.

Regarding this clone: This CDR3 is also generated by other DNA sequences in the sample. The chain uses TRBV19 and TRBJ2-5; D is uncertain. The CDR3 is 13 amino acids. Germline V lookup: CDR1 LNHDA, CDR2 SQIVND (reference sequence). V was cut by 3 bases and J by 3 bases, with 8 bases left in between. CDR3 protein: CASSIDGEETQYF. In DNA form, the CDR3 reads TGTGCCAGTAGTATTGATGGAGAAGAGACCCAGTACTTC.

This clone has only one observation. The V gene is TRBV6-4, the J gene TRBJ2-3, with TRBD2 identical over 8 bases. The CDR3 runs 16 residues. Germline V gene lookup returns CDR1 MRHNA and CDR2 SNTAGT. J gave up 3 bases and V 0 bases, and 5 bases lay outside the gene matches. The CDR3: CASSDSPGGETDTQYF. As DNA, the CDR3 is TGTGCCAGCAGTGACTCCCCCGGGGGGGAGACAGATACGCAGTATTTT.

This sequence joins TRBV5-1 and TRBJ2-5; possibly TRBD2 for D (5 bases). Per germline, CDR1 SGHRS and CDR2 YFSETQ. Trimming removed 0 bases at V and 0 bases at J, with 15 bases between. This CDR3 is built from 17 residues. The CDR3 region is CASSLAEVGMYQETQYF. In DNA form, the CDR3 reads TGCGCCAGCAGCTTGGCGGAGGTGGGGATGTACCAAGAGACCCAGTACTTC. Full variable domain (remainder filled in from reference TRBV5-1 and TRBJ2-5): KAGVTQTPRYLIKTRGQQVTLSCSPISGHRSVSWYQQTPGQGLQFLFEYFSETQRNKGNFPGRFSGRQFSNSRSEMNVSTLELGDSALYLCASSLAEVGMYQETQYFGPGTRLLVL.

The chain links TRBV5-5 to TRBJ1-2; TRBD1 matches at 9 bases. The CDR3 has 16 residues. Germline CDR1 and CDR2: SGHKS and YYEKEE (reference sequence). Losses at the gene ends were 4 bases for V and 2 bases for J; bases not matched to a gene: 9. The CDR3 reads CASSPGTGRMNYGYTF. Written as DNA, the CDR3 is TGTGCCAGCAGCCCCGGGACAGGGAGGATGAACTATGGCTACACCTTC.

This chain uses TRBV6-5 with TRBJ2-7, with 12 bases aligning to TRBD2. CDR1 and CDR2 from the germline V gene are MNHEY and SVGAGI. This CDR3 comprises 15 residues. The ends lost 5 bases at V and 2 bases at J; junction bases unmatched: 4. CDR3 DNA sequence: TGTGCCAGCAGTCTAGCGGGGGGGAGTCCCTACGAGCAGTACTTC. It codes for CASSLAGGSPYEQYF.

This clone showed up just a few times. The rearrangement links TRBV5-6 to TRBJ1-4; 9 bases agree with TRBD1. Germline V CDR1 and CDR2: SGHDT, YYEEEE. This CDR3 has 14 residues. The V gene end was trimmed by 4 bases and the J gene end by 8 bases; junction bases not matched to a gene: 6. CDR3 loop: CASSLGTGREKLFF. The CDR3 DNA reads TGTGCCAGCAGCCTCGGGACAGGGCGAGAAAAACTGTTTTTT.

The V gene is TRBV30, the J gene TRBJ1-3; D not resolved. This CDR3 contains 12 residues. Trimming left V 1 base short and J 4 bases short, with 5 bases between. Per germline, CDR1 GTSNPN and CDR2 SVGIG (reference sequence). DNA for the CDR3: TGTGCCTGGAGTGAACAGGGAAACACCATATATTTT. Encoded protein: CAWSEQGNTIYF.

In DNA, the CDR3 is TGTGCCAGCAGCCCTGGAAAGGGACAGGGGGCTGACGGCTACACCTTC. Translating gives CASSPGKGQGADGYTF. The chain employs TRBV5-5 and TRBJ1-2; TRBD1 aligns across 12 bases. The CDR3 length is 16 residues. V gave up 4 bases and J gave up 8 bases; unmatched junction bases: 12. Germline V lookup: CDR1 SGHKS, CDR2 YYEKEE (reference sequence).

The chain is built from TRBV9 and TRBJ1-6, with TRBD1 as a possible D gene (6 bases). The CDR3 runs to 15 residues. Between the trimmed V and J ends, which lost 2 bases and 1 base, there was a span of 7 bases. In germline, CDR1 is SGDLS, CDR2 YYNGEE. The DNA of the CDR3 is TGTGCCAGCAGCGTTCAGGGGTCCTATAATTCACCCCTCCACTTT. Amino acid sequence: CASSVQGSYNSPLHF.

The V call is TRBV7-2, the J call TRBJ2-7; 8 bases align to TRBD1. The ends lost 4 bases at V and 5 bases at J; junction bases unmatched: 4. The CDR3 extends over 13 amino acids. The germline gives CDR1 SGHTA, CDR2 FQGNSA. The CDR3: CASSSTDRDEQYF. The DNA for the CDR3 is TGTGCCAGCAGCTCGACGGACAGGGACGAGCAGTACTTC.

As for this clone: The sample carries other DNA sequences with the same CDR3. The chain recombines TRBV4-2 with TRBJ1-1; D not resolved. From germline, CDR1 is LGHNA and CDR2 YNFKEQ. CDR3 size: 14 residues. V lost 4 bases and J lost 5, with 14 bases in between. CDR3 amino acids: CASSPNTGGTEAFF. CDR3 bases: TGTGCCAGCAGCCCCAATACGGGAGGGACTGAAGCTTTCTTT.

The V call is TRBV5-1, the J call TRBJ2-1; 12 bases align to TRBD2. Germline-derived CDR1 and CDR2 are SGHRS and YFSETQ. CDR3 length equals 16 residues. J gave up 9 bases and V 1 base, and 8 bases lay outside the gene matches. CDR3 region: CASSLTLAGGFGEQFF. In nucleotides, the CDR3 is TGCGCCAGCAGCTTGACACTAGCGGGGGGTTTCGGTGAGCAGTTCTTC.

This chain uses TRBV4-1 with TRBJ2-1; 7 bases fit TRBD2. This CDR3 has 15 amino acids. The junction had 7 bases not matched to a gene; V was cut back by 6 bases and J by 2 bases. The germline V gene has CDR1 MGHRA and CDR2 YSYEKL. The CDR3 reads CASRQLGGAYNEQFF. The CDR3 nucleotides read TGCGCCAGCAGACAATTGGGGGGGGCCTACAATGAGCAGTTCTTC.

V and J are TRBV4-3 and TRBJ2-6; tentatively, D is TRBD2 (5 bases). The CDR3 spans 16 residues. CDR1 is LGHNA, CDR2 YSLEER, per germline. Trimming stripped 0 bases from V and 0 bases from J, with 6 bases between. This chain's CDR3 is CASSQDRGSGANVLTF. CDR3 sequence (DNA): TGCGCCAGCAGCCAAGATCGGGGCTCTGGGGCCAACGTCCTGACTTTC.

This chain joins TRBV4-3 and TRBJ2-7; 10 bases align to TRBD2. CDR3 size: 16 residues. Germline V gene sequence: CDR1 LGHNA, CDR2 YSLEER. Unmatched junction bases numbered 8, after V lost 1 base and J lost 5 bases. The DNA for the CDR3 is TGCGCCAGCAGCCAAGCCCGACTAGCGGGTTACCACGAGCAGTACTTC. This translates into CASSQARLAGYHEQYF.

The chain couples TRBV2 to TRBJ2-7, with 7 positions matching TRBD1. The V gene's germline CDR1 is SNHLY and CDR2 FYNNEI. The CDR3 covers 16 residues. With V trimmed by 5 bases and J by 5 bases, 15 bases remained unmatched. This CDR3 is CASSSRQGIVWDEQYF. CDR3 nucleotides: TGTGCCAGCAGTTCCCGACAGGGAATCGTGTGGGACGAGCAGTACTTC.

This chain's CDR3 is CASSIRPGTLGQPQHF. CDR3 coding DNA: TGTGCCAGTAGTATTCGGCCAGGGACATTGGGACAGCCCCAGCATTTT. The V gene is TRBV19, the J gene TRBJ1-5; possibly TRBD1 for D (6 bases). The CDR3 covers 16 residues. Germline V gene sequence: CDR1 LNHDA, CDR2 SQIVND (reference sequence). The V end was cut by 3 bases, the J end by 7 bases, with 19 bases between.